These T cell receptor beta chains were read from a single sample in a study of blood T cell repertoires in COVID-19. Sequencing was performed with immunoSEQ multiplex PCR; in TCRdb, only in-frame clones are kept and a portion is missing. The sample lists about 120,000 clones, roughly 85% occurring once. The sequenced material came from peripheral blood. The receptors derive from a human donor in a cohort sampled during active COVID-19. The CDR3 runs from the conserved cysteine through the conserved F or W. Each record gives: V gene, D gene, clone size, J gene, CDR3 protein, CDR3 DNA. D genes are given only for firm matches. Size tells how often a clone was seen (once, few, many) or the class of an expanded clone, and some rows leave it out.

>TRBV18|TRBD1|few|TRBJ1-6
CASSAQGDNSPLHF
TGTGCCAGCTCAGCGCAGGGGGACAATTCACCCCTCCACTTT
>TRBV29-1|TRBD2|-|TRBJ2-3
CSVATSGSPDTQYF
TGCAGCGTTGCGACTAGCGGGAGTCCAGATACGCAGTATTTT
>TRBV15|-|-|TRBJ2-6
CATSSLEGNSGANVLTF
TGTGCCACCAGTTCGTTGGAGGGGAACTCTGGGGCCAACGTCCTGACTTTC
>TRBV19|-|once|TRBJ2-1
CASSDSGPYNEQFF
TGTGCCAGTAGCGACAGTGGACCCTACAATGAGCAGTTCTTC
>TRBV19|-|-|TRBJ1-2
CASIPTGPSFGYTF
TGTGCCAGTATTCCGACAGGTCCTTCTTTTGGCTACACCTTC
>TRBV4-1|-|-|TRBJ2-2
CASSQRLDIATGELFF
TGCGCCAGCAGCCAAAGGCTGGACATCGCCACCGGGGAGCTGTTTTTT
>TRBV19|-|-|TRBJ2-1
CASSRRGNEQFF
TGTGCCAGTAGTAGGAGAGGGAATGAGCAGTTCTTC
>TRBV7-9|-|-|TRBJ1-3
CASGFRGSGNTIYF
TGTGCCAGCGGATTCAGGGGATCGGGAAACACCATATATTTT
>TRBV4-1|-|-|TRBJ2-1
CASSQPWGGRNEQFF
TGCGCCAGCAGCCAGCCCTGGGGGGGCAGGAATGAGCAGTTCTTC
>TRBV5-4|TRBD1|-|TRBJ2-7
CASSLIGTVYEQYF
TGTGCCAGCAGCTTGATCGGGACAGTCTACGAGCAGTACTTC
>TRBV28|TRBD1|-|TRBJ1-5
CASSSIRTGLRQPQHF
TGTGCCAGCAGTTCCATCCGGACAGGTTTAAGACAGCCCCAGCATTTT
>TRBV30|TRBD1|-|TRBJ2-7
CASNRDSPYEQYF
TGTGCCTCGAACCGGGACAGCCCCTACGAGCAGTACTTC
>TRBV6-1|-|-|TRBJ1-5
CASSEDGENNQPQHF
TGTGCCAGCAGTGAAGATGGAGAAAACAATCAGCCCCAGCATTTT
>TRBV6-6|TRBD1|-|TRBJ1-2
CASSQTMDRVYIYGYTF
TGTGCCAGCAGTCAGACCATGGACAGGGTTTATATCTATGGCTACACCTTC
>TRBV5-4|TRBD1|-|TRBJ1-2
CASSTGTGVGYTF
TGTGCCAGCAGTACCGGGACAGGGGTCGGCTACACCTTC
>TRBV10-3|TRBD1|-|TRBJ1-1
CAIRTDRGLNTEAFF
TGTGCCATCAGAACAGACAGGGGCCTGAACACTGAAGCTTTCTTT
>TRBV4-2|TRBD1|-|TRBJ2-7
CASSQDLPGQGGFEYEQYF
TGTGCCAGCAGCCAAGATCTCCCGGGACAGGGCGGTTTTGAGTACGAGCAGTACTTC
>TRBV30|TRBD1|-|TRBJ1-6
CAWSVTGVISYNSPLHF
TGTGCCTGGAGTGTAACAGGGGTAATCTCCTATAATTCACCCCTCCACTTT
>TRBV27|-|-|TRBJ2-2
CASSFPQGYNTGELFF
TGTGCCAGCAGTTTCCCCCAGGGCTATAACACCGGGGAGCTGTTTTTT
>TRBV15|TRBD1|-|TRBJ1-6
CATSRAGGFSPLHF
TGTGCCACCAGCAGGGCAGGGGGCTTTTCACCCCTCCACTTT
>TRBV6-6|-|-|TRBJ1-6
CASSSGTMDSPLHF
TGTGCCAGCAGTTCCGGGACAATGGACTCACCCCTCCACTTT
>TRBV7-2|TRBD1|once|TRBJ1-4
CASSSLPQGATNEKLFF
TGTGCCAGCAGCTCCTTACCACAGGGGGCAACTAATGAAAAACTGTTTTTT
>TRBV5-4|-|-|TRBJ2-7
CASSASRGINYEQYF
TGTGCCAGCAGCGCGAGCAGGGGAATCAACTACGAGCAGTACTTC
>TRBV30|-|-|TRBJ1-5
CAWSVGDAFPSNQPQHF
TGTGCCTGGAGTGTTGGAGACGCCTTCCCTAGCAATCAGCCCCAGCATTTT